The 21 T cell receptor beta chains given below trace back to one sample, sequenced in a study of OX40 agonist ivuxolimab in advanced cancers. Profiled with immunoSEQ multiplex PCR; TCRdb holds only in-frame clones, not every one. Of about 90,000 clones in the sample, more than 70% are singletons; the top ten hold around 0.2%. Source: CD4+ or CD8+ T cells sorted from blood, taken in a trial of the OX40 agonist ivuxolimab. These receptors originate from an adult with an advanced solid tumor such as melanoma, head and neck, liver or kidney cancer.

The genes are TRBV5-6 and TRBJ1-2; no clear D gene. The germline V gene encodes CDR1 SGHDT and CDR2 YYEEEE. V was trimmed by 2 bases and J by 8 bases, leaving 13 bases between them. There are 13 residues in the CDR3. CDR3 nucleotide sequence: TGTGCCAGCAGCTTCCGGGAGGCTTCGGGCTACACCTTC. Amino acid sequence: CASSFREASGYTF.

V is TRBV6-1 and J is TRBJ2-3; a possible D gene is TRBD1 (6 bases). Germline V lookup: CDR1 MNHNS, CDR2 SASEGT. The CDR3 is 17 amino acids. Between the trimmed V and J ends, which lost 4 bases and 2 bases, there was a span of 19 bases. For the CDR3, the DNA is TGTGCCAGCAGTGGGTGGGGCTGGGGGCGCCCCACAGATACGCAGTATTTT. The encoded protein is CASSGWGWGRPTDTQYF.

The CDR3 sequence: CATSRDGTGETQYF. The CDR3 nucleotides read TGTGCCACCAGCAGAGATGGAACAGGGGAGACCCAGTACTTC. J is TRBJ2-5 and V is TRBV15, with a weak D call TRBD1 (6 bases). Germline V CDR1 and CDR2: LNHNV, YYDKDF (reference sequence). The length of the CDR3 is 14 residues. V lost 0 bases and J 5 bases, leaving 10 bases between the germline ends.

V and J are TRBV5-1 and TRBJ2-2; 7 nucleotides line up with TRBD1. Germline loops: CDR1 SGHRS, CDR2 YFSETQ. V dropped 4 bases and J dropped 1; count of bases not matched to a gene: 4. This CDR3 comprises 15 residues. DNA for the CDR3: TGCGCCAGCAGCCCGAGGACAGGGAACACCGGGGAGCTGTTTTTT. Residues: CASSPRTGNTGELFF.

V gene TRBV7-8 combines with J gene TRBJ2-7; TRBD2 might be the D (6 bases). The germline gives CDR1 SGHVS, CDR2 FQNEAQ. This CDR3 contains 16 residues. V was cut by 1 base and J by 6 bases, with 19 bases left in between. CDR3 region: CASSLGVHRGLGEQYF. The CDR3 coding sequence is TGTGCCAGCAGCTTAGGGGTCCATCGGGGGTTGGGCGAGCAGTACTTC. The full variable domain, with the rest looked up from reference TRBV7-8 and TRBJ2-7, is GAGVSQSPRYKVAKRGQDVALRCDPISGHVSLFWYQQALGQGPEFLTYFQNEAQLDKSGLPSDRFFAERPEGSVSTLKIQRTQQEDSAVYLCASSLGVHRGLGEQYFGPGTRLTVT.

This clone appeared a single time. The chain couples TRBV5-1 to TRBJ2-1; D possibly matches TRBD1 or TRBD2 (5 bases each). CDR1 is SGHRS, CDR2 YFSETQ, per germline. The CDR3 totals 15 residues. V shed 0 bases and J shed 2 bases, with 9 bases lying between them. CDR3 bases: TGCGCCAGCAGCTTGGGGGGGTCTACCTACAATGAGCAGTTCTTC. Its translation: CASSLGGSTYNEQFF.

The chain has TRBV27 and TRBJ2-3, with unresolved D. V gave up 6 bases and J gave up 0 bases, with 1 base separating them. The CDR3 is made up of 11 amino acids. Germline CDR1 is MNHEY and CDR2 is SMNVEV (reference sequence). The CDR3 loop reads CASRSTDTQYF. The CDR3 DNA reads TGTGCCAGCAGGAGCACAGATACGCAGTATTTT.

The chain combines TRBV6-1 with TRBJ1-4; maybe TRBD1 (5 bases). There are 14 residues in the CDR3. Germline assignment: CDR1 MNHNS and CDR2 SASEGT. V lost 2 bases and J 5 bases, leaving 9 bases between the germline ends. Written as DNA, the CDR3 is TGTGCCAGCAGTGAACAGGGTGAAAATGAAAAACTGTTTTTT. Translated, it gives CASSEQGENEKLFF.

The rearrangement joins TRBV19 to TRBJ1-3; no definite D call. Germline V lookup: CDR1 LNHDA, CDR2 SQIVND (reference sequence). This CDR3 spans 10 amino acids. V lost 9 bases and J 3 bases, leaving 3 bases between the germline ends. The CDR3 reads CASHGNTIYF. The CDR3, as DNA: TGTGCCAGCCATGGAAACACCATATATTTT. Full variable domain (rest looked up from reference TRBV19 and TRBJ1-3): DGGITQSPKYLFRKEGQNVTLSCEQNLNHDAMYWYRQDPGQGLRLIYYSQIVNDFQKGDIAEGYSVSREKKESFPLTVTSAQKNPTAFYLCASHGNTIYFGEGSWLTVV.

V is TRBV5-1 and J is TRBJ1-1, with D perhaps TRBD1 (5 bases). Germline assignment: CDR1 SGHRS and CDR2 YFSETQ. Trimming removed 5 bases at V and 0 bases at J, with 8 bases between. CDR3 size: 13 residues. The chain's CDR3 is CASSAGMNTEAFF. CDR3 DNA sequence: TGCGCCAGCAGTGCAGGGATGAACACTGAAGCTTTCTTT.

The chain has TRBV6-5 and TRBJ1-4; maybe TRBD1 (6 bases). From germline, CDR1 is MNHEY and CDR2 SVGAGI. V lost 6 bases, J lost 8 bases, and 16 bases lay in between. The CDR3 sequence is 14 residues long. The CDR3 is CASRYTGSDEKLFF. The CDR3 region has the DNA TGTGCCAGCAGATATACAGGGTCGGACGAAAAACTGTTTTTT.

The chain couples TRBV27 to TRBJ2-1; D is possibly TRBD1 (5 bases). This CDR3 spans 13 amino acids. Per germline, CDR1 MNHEY and CDR2 SMNVEV (reference sequence). V lost 0 bases, J lost 11 bases, and 11 bases lay in between. CDR3 in DNA: TGTGCCAGCAGTTTATCCAGGGATACGAAGCAGTTCTTC. This translates into CASSLSRDTKQFF.

The chain couples TRBV28 to TRBJ1-1; 8 bases match TRBD1. The V gene end was trimmed by 1 base and the J gene end by 6 bases; junction bases not matched to a gene: 4. The CDR3 contains 14 residues. Germline V CDR1 and CDR2: MDHEN, SYDVKM. CDR3 in DNA: TGTGCCAGCAGTTTATCTGGACAGGGTCCTGAAGCTTTCTTT. It translates to CASSLSGQGPEAFF.

V and J are TRBV5-6 and TRBJ1-2; D is unclear. V dropped 4 bases and J dropped 6 bases, with 13 bases sitting between them. The CDR3 spans 13 residues. Germline V gene sequence: CDR1 SGHDT, CDR2 YYEEEE. The CDR3: CASSETAWDGYTF. The CDR3 region has the DNA TGTGCCAGCAGCGAAACTGCCTGGGATGGCTACACCTTC. The complete variable domain, with remaining parts taken from reference TRBV5-6 and TRBJ1-2, reads DAGVTQSPTHLIKTRGQQVTLRCSPKSGHDTVSWYQQALGQGPQFIFQYYEEEERQRGNFPDRFSGHQFPNYSSELNVNALLLGDSALYLCASSETAWDGYTFGSGTRLTVV.

This rearrangement joins TRBV28 to TRBJ2-5, with 10 bases fitting TRBD2. CDR3 size: 16 residues. In germline, CDR1 is MDHEN, CDR2 SYDVKM. The V and J ends lost 5 bases and 2 bases, in that order; junction bases with no gene match: 8. The CDR3 spells CASSPHGTSEQETQYF. CDR3 coding DNA: TGTGCCAGCAGTCCCCACGGGACTAGCGAACAAGAGACCCAGTACTTC.

J is TRBJ1-4 and V is TRBV4-3, with TRBD1 as a possible D gene (5 bases). The CDR3 extends over 15 amino acids. The germline gives CDR1 LGHNA, CDR2 YSLEER. The germline V and J ends were trimmed by 3 bases and 3 bases, with 11 bases remaining between them. The CDR3 nucleotides are TGCGCCAGCAGCCAGGGGGGTCGAGCTAATGAAAAACTGTTTTTT. This gives the protein CASSQGGRANEKLFF.

This clone was observed once. J is TRBJ1-2 and V is TRBV6-1; 7 nucleotides line up with TRBD1. Trimming took 1 base from V and 4 from J; bases not matched to a gene: 3. The CDR3 covers 14 residues. The V gene's germline CDR1 is MNHNS and CDR2 SASEGT. The CDR3 DNA follows: TGTGCCAGCAGTGAAGAGGGACAGTTCTATGGCTACACCTTC. It yields the protein CASSEEGQFYGYTF.

There are a few counts of this clone. The chain has TRBV9 and TRBJ2-5, with 12 positions matching TRBD2. The CDR3 extends over 15 amino acids. V shed 0 bases, J shed 9 bases, and the junction held 6 bases outside the gene matches. Per the germline V gene, CDR1 is SGDLS and CDR2 is YYNGEE. The CDR3 DNA reads as TGTGCCAGCAGCGTAGGGAGGACTAGCGGGGTAGCCCAGTACTTC. Translation gives CASSVGRTSGVAQYF.

This chain joins TRBV6-5 and TRBJ2-1; no firm D call. Per the germline V gene, CDR1 is MNHEY and CDR2 is SVGAGI. Trimming stripped 0 bases from V and 5 bases from J, with 8 bases between. The CDR3 spans 14 residues. CDR3 amino acids: CASSYSRRDNEQFF. CDR3 DNA sequence: TGTGCCAGCAGTTACTCGCGACGGGACAATGAGCAGTTCTTC.

In nucleotides, the CDR3 is TGTGCCAGCAGCGTGGGGATTGGACCCCAAGAGACCCAGTACTTC. This gives the protein CASSVGIGPQETQYF. V is TRBV7-3 and J is TRBJ2-5, with D unclear. Per germline, CDR1 SGHTA and CDR2 FQGTGA. Trimming stripped 5 bases from V and 1 base from J, with 14 bases between. The CDR3 has 15 amino acids.

A few counts support this clone. This chain connects TRBV7-2 to TRBJ1-2; D is unclear. V lost 4 bases to trimming and J lost 4 bases, with 7 bases between them. CDR1 and CDR2 (germline): SGHTA, FQGNSA. This CDR3 spans 12 amino acids. CDR3 residues: CASSSTGYGYTF. The DNA for the CDR3 is TGTGCCAGCAGCTCAACTGGCTATGGCTACACCTTC.